The sequence of this T cell receptor beta chain was determined in a study of blood T cell repertoires in COVID-19. Study background: The United States, Italy and Spain provided the acute and convalescent COVID-19 samples. PBMCs, B-cell-depleted T cells, or T cells provided the cDNA or gDNA that made up the material.

Enrolled during active infection, Seattle patients were then followed longitudinally. This CDR3 spans 16 amino acids. Germline lookup yields CDR1 LGHDT and CDR2 YNNKEL (reference sequence). V lost 4 bases to trimming and J lost 4 bases, with 16 bases between them. In the original processing: Nucleated cell counts were estimated from reference gene primer amplification. Sequenced by immunoSEQ multiplex PCR; TCRdb stores in-frame clones only, minus some. That table supplies the V and J calls and clone size; D and trimming were determined from the DNA. The profile shows about 160,000 clones, roughly 89% of them singletons.

This receptor was identified in a woman between 65 and 79 years old with COVID-19, enrolled during active disease. The sample taken for sequencing was peripheral blood. The V and J genes are TRBV3-1 (or the pseudogene TRBV3-2) and TRBJ2-2; perhaps TRBD1 as D (7 bases). The CDR3 region is CASSPGGPGGTGELFF. CDR3 DNA: TGTGCCAGCAGCCCAGGGGGGCCAGGGGGCACCGGGGAGCTGTTTTTT.